The clone carrying this T cell receptor beta chain was seen more than once but under ten times. Unique molecular identifiers were incorporated during preparation of the TCRbeta library. One entry per CDR3 protein results from TCRdb running MiXCR on the PCR reads. Here the sample spans 150,000 to 250,000 distinct CDR3 sequences, around 5.9% being singletons. The data are from a study of T-cell reconstitution after alpha-beta-depleted transplantation in children. V was shortened by 6 bases and J by 2 bases, with 26 bases between the two germline ends. Germline assignment: CDR1 SSHAT and CDR2 FNYEAQ (reference sequence). The CDR3 extends over 18 amino acids.

The source is a girl under two years old with combined immunodeficiency, due to receive a stem cell transplant. The V gene is TRBV7-7, the J gene TRBJ2-7, with D possibly TRBD2 on 5 matching bases. Sample: PBMCs, taken before TCRalphabeta/CD19-depleted stem cell transplant. CDR3 in DNA: TGTGCCAGCAGTCTTCAAGGTGGAGGCCTTCTCATTGCCTACGAGCAGTACTTC. Its translation: CASSLQGGGLLIAYEQYF.